The T cell receptor beta chain under discussion was sequenced for a study of T cells after yellow fever vaccination. Germline CDR1 reads SNHLY; CDR2 reads FYNNEI. V shed 5 bases, J shed 0 bases, and the junction held 7 bases outside the gene matches. This CDR3 contains 17 residues. MiXCR, run by TCRdb on the 5' RACE reads, gives a single entry per CDR3 protein. The repertoire holds more than 300,000 distinct CDR3 sequences, with about 10% as singletons. The rearrangement uses TRBV2 and TRBJ2-7; TRBD2 aligns across 13 bases. The sequences come from CD4+ T cells sorted from PBMCs, collected 45 days after the yellow fever booster vaccination. This TCR came from a man younger than 30 who received the YFV17D yellow fever vaccine. The CDR3 DNA follows: TGTGCCAGCAGTTTGGGACTAGCGGGATTGAGCTCCTACGAGCAGTACGTC. This gives the protein CASSLGLAGLSSYEQYV.